This is a list of T cell receptor beta chains from one sample in a study of T cells in Graves' hyperthyroidism and ophthalmopathy. Via MiXCR, TCRdb re-called the multiplex PCR reads, giving one row per CDR3 protein. The table lists about 700,000 distinct CDR3 sequences, about 14% of them singletons. Specimen: blood. Every receptor here comes from a woman between 18 and 29 years old with Graves' hyperthyroidism. CDR3s include the opening cysteine and the closing phenylalanine or tryptophan. The order of the fields is CDR3 length, clone size, J gene, D gene, V gene, CDR3 protein, CDR3 DNA. D genes are given only for firm matches. Part of the rows lack a size; the others show once, few, many or a class for expanded clones.

length: 13; size: .; J: TRBJ2-5; D: .; V: TRBV18; CDR3: CASSPPALETQYF; DNA: TGTGCCAGCTCACCACCGGCGTTAGAGACCCAGTACTTC
length: 16; size: .; J: TRBJ2-1; D: TRBD2; V: TRBV9; CDR3: CASSPIMASGRNEQFF; DNA: TGTGCCAGCAGCCCGATTATGGCTAGCGGGAGAAATGAGCAGTTCTTC
length: 13; size: many; J: TRBJ2-1; D: .; V: TRBV11-2; CDR3: CASSWQGGNEQFF; DNA: TGTGCCAGCAGCTGGCAGGGAGGCAATGAGCAGTTCTTC
length: 12; size: .; J: TRBJ2-5; D: TRBD1; V: TRBV10-3; CDR3: CATKTGQETQYF; DNA: TGTGCCACCAAGACAGGGCAGGAGACCCAGTACTTC
length: 16; size: many; J: TRBJ2-7; D: TRBD2; V: TRBV2; CDR3: CASSLGLPYSSYEQYF; DNA: TGTGCCAGCAGTCTGGGACTACCCTATAGCTCCTACGAGCAGTACTTC
length: 13; size: few; J: TRBJ1-1; D: .; V: TRBV28; CDR3: CASILEAEHRAFF; DNA: TGTGCCAGCATCCTAGAGGCGGAGCACCGGGCTTTCTTT
length: 14; size: .; J: TRBJ2-7; D: .; V: TRBV5-4; CDR3: CASRISTGVGEQYF; DNA: TGTGCCAGCCGCATTTCTACAGGAGTTGGGGAGCAGTACTTC
length: 15; size: many; J: TRBJ2-3; D: TRBD2; V: TRBV7-2; CDR3: CASSLDTSGRDTQYF; DNA: TGTGCCAGCAGCTTAGATACTAGCGGACGTGATACGCAGTATTTT
length: 16; size: few; J: TRBJ2-5; D: TRBD2; V: TRBV6-2/TRBV6-3; CDR3: CASSYSPGPGGETQYF; DNA: TGTGCCAGCAGTTACTCCCCCGGTCCGGGGGGAGAGACCCAGTACTTC
length: 9; size: many; J: TRBJ2-5; D: .; V: TRBV7-9; CDR3: CAIGETQYF; DNA: TGTGCCATAGGCGAGACCCAGTACTTC
length: 18; size: many; J: TRBJ2-5; D: TRBD2; V: TRBV5-1; CDR3: CASSLELAGGPLRETQYF; DNA: TGCGCCAGCAGCTTGGAGTTAGCGGGAGGGCCCTTACGGGAGACCCAGTACTTC
length: 14; size: many; J: TRBJ2-2; D: .; V: TRBV20-1; CDR3: CSARPGANTGELFF; DNA: TGCAGTGCTAGACCAGGGGCGAACACCGGGGAGCTGTTTTTT
length: 17; size: .; J: TRBJ1-3; D: .; V: TRBV20-1; CDR3: CSARVGAGDPSGNTIYF; DNA: TGCAGTGCTAGAGTCGGGGCAGGGGACCCCTCTGGAAACACCATATATTTT
length: 15; size: .; J: TRBJ1-4; D: .; V: TRBV2; CDR3: CASSGGRINNEKLFF; DNA: TGTGCCAGCAGTGGAGGGCGGATCAATAATGAAAAACTGTTTTTT
length: 14; size: many; J: TRBJ2-7; D: .; V: TRBV11-1; CDR3: CASTSAEAAYEQYF; DNA: TGTGCCAGCACCTCAGCCGAGGCCGCCTACGAGCAGTACTTC
length: 16; size: many; J: TRBJ2-5; D: .; V: TRBV30; CDR3: CAWSVLDGEVGETQYF; DNA: TGTGCCTGGAGTGTACTTGATGGGGAGGTCGGGGAGACCCAGTACTTC
length: 16; size: many; J: TRBJ2-3; D: .; V: TRBV7-8; CDR3: CASSLRGGSSTDTQYF; DNA: TGTGCCAGCAGCTTAAGAGGGGGTTCTAGCACAGATACGCAGTATTTT
length: 16; size: few; J: TRBJ2-3; D: .; V: TRBV6-2/TRBV6-3; CDR3: CASSYSYGRGTDTQYF; DNA: TGTGCCAGCAGTTACTCGTACGGCAGGGGCACAGATACGCAGTATTTT